The 21 T cell receptor beta chains reported below all come from one sample, sequenced in a study of shared clonotypes between healthy human individuals (dated by TCRdb to 2018 to 2021). Library preparation was by the immunoSEQ multiplex PCR assay. As stored in TCRdb, this immuneACCESS dataset retains in-frame rearrangements with V and J assigned. A fraction of the clones does not appear; measured against another copy, unresolved V genes explain less than half of the discrepancy, and the remainder lacks a known reason. The sample yields about 2.1 million clones; around 93% were counted once. The top ten hold roughly 1.7% of the sample. CD8 naive samples were CD45RO-negative cells positively selected for CCR7, giving a CD45RA+CCR7+ population that excluded TemRA cells. Specimen: naive CD8+ T cells from PBMCs. The cell subset or site label, as the study defines it: CD45RA+CCR7+. The receptors derive from a man aged 18 to 30 in good health. Some clones in this sample may be carry-over from other donors' samples.

The V gene is TRBV11-2, the J gene TRBJ1-1, with TRBD1 as a possible D gene (5 bases). Trimming left V 3 bases short and J 12 bases short, with 26 bases between. The CDR3 is 16 amino acids. Germline V gives CDR1 SGHAT, CDR2 FQNNGV. CDR3 amino acids: CASSFAVGQPWGKTFF. DNA of the CDR3: TGTGCCAGCAGCTTCGCGGTAGGCCAGCCGTGGGGGAAAACTTTCTTT.

The rearrangement links TRBV28 to TRBJ1-3; no firm D call. The germline gives CDR1 MDHEN, CDR2 SYDVKM. The CDR3 spans 16 residues. Trimming took 5 bases from V and 3 from J, leaving 17 bases between them. The CDR3 coding sequence is TGTGCCAGCAGTCCGCTCTTTAGGGCTGATGGAAACACCATATATTTT. Translation gives CASSPLFRADGNTIYF.

This clone was seen at least ten times. The chain combines TRBV7-9 with TRBJ1-2, with D hard to call. CDR1 is SEHNR and CDR2 is FQNEAQ in the germline V gene (reference sequence). Trimming shortened V by 1 base and J by 5 bases, and 17 bases separated the two germline ends. There are 16 residues in the CDR3. The CDR3 sequence: CASSLGTAKLGYGYTF. The CDR3 bases are TGTGCCAGCAGCTTAGGAACGGCGAAACTAGGGTATGGCTACACCTTC.

The chain uses TRBV6-1 and TRBJ1-3; D is ambiguous. CDR3 length: 13 amino acids. V was cut by 11 bases and J by 0 bases, with 11 bases left in between. Per germline, CDR1 MNHNS and CDR2 SASEGT. CDR3 protein: CAGRESSGNTIYF. The CDR3 DNA reads TGTGCCGGGCGGGAGAGCTCTGGAAACACCATATATTTT.

The chain employs TRBV19 and TRBJ2-7; D gene unclear. The CDR3 runs 15 residues. Germline lookup yields CDR1 LNHDA and CDR2 SQIVND (reference sequence). V lost 8 bases, J lost 2 bases, and 19 bases lay in between. CDR3: CASSPAGYKTYEQYF. The CDR3 DNA reads TGTGCCAGTTCCCCAGCCGGTTATAAGACCTACGAGCAGTACTTC.

The chain joins TRBV5-1 to TRBJ2-1; 8 bases line up with TRBD2. In germline, CDR1 is SGHRS, CDR2 YFSETQ. This CDR3 comprises 15 residues. J lost 6 bases, V lost 3 bases, and 8 bases had no gene match. CDR3 bases: TGCGCCAGCAGCTCTCATCCGGGACTAGGCAATGAGCAGTTCTTC. Its translation: CASSSHPGLGNEQFF.

The rearrangement links TRBV28 to TRBJ2-5, with D maybe TRBD2 (5 bases). Trimming took off 7 bases at V and 5 bases at J, with 23 bases between the two ends. CDR1 and CDR2 (germline): MDHEN, SYDVKM. The CDR3 totals 16 residues. This chain's CDR3 is CASTPRATLAPETQYF. CDR3 nucleotides: TGTGCCAGCACCCCCCGGGCGACCCTAGCACCGGAGACCCAGTACTTC.

This clone was recorded once. The same CDR3 can be traced to other DNA sequences in this sample. The chain has TRBV27 and TRBJ2-7; weak D call: TRBD2 (6 bases). The length of the CDR3 is 11 residues. Germline CDR1 and CDR2: MNHEY and SMNVEV (reference sequence). V dropped 9 bases and J dropped 4 bases, with 10 bases sitting between them. CDR3: CASRRGYEQYF. The CDR3 nucleotides read TGTGCCAGTAGACGGGGGTACGAGCAGTACTTC.

The chain is built from TRBV15 and TRBJ2-1; D unresolved. The CDR3 is 16 amino acids. The germline gives CDR1 LNHNV, CDR2 YYDKDF (reference sequence). The V gene lost 1 base and the J gene lost 7 bases, with 17 bases spanning the gap. CDR3 protein: CATSRVLTFASNEQFF. The CDR3 DNA reads TGTGCCACCAGCAGAGTTCTAACATTTGCCTCTAATGAGCAGTTCTTC.

The CDR3 DNA is TGTGCCAGCAGCCCCGGGGACTCGGCTGAAGCTTTCTTT. As protein: CASSPGDSAEAFF. The V call is TRBV4-2, the J call TRBJ1-1; D is possibly TRBD1 (5 bases). CDR3 length: 13 residues. Between the trimmed V and J ends, which lost 4 bases and 6 bases, there was a span of 12 bases. CDR1 LGHNA and CDR2 YNFKEQ come from the germline V gene.

For this clone: Other DNA sequences within the sample encode an identical CDR3. The chain joins TRBV7-2 to TRBJ2-7; D is unclear. V dropped 1 base and J dropped 0 bases, with 7 bases sitting between them. Germline CDR1 is SGHTA and CDR2 is FQGNSA. The CDR3 has 14 amino acids. For the CDR3, the DNA is TGTGCCAGCAGCTTAGGTCGGAGCTCCTACGAGCAGTACTTC. Translated, it gives CASSLGRSSYEQYF.

The chain employs TRBV9 and TRBJ1-5; TRBD1 is a possible D gene (6 bases). Trimming cost V 4 bases and J 0 bases, with 11 bases left between them. The CDR3 consists of 15 residues. Germline CDR1 is SGDLS and CDR2 is YYNGEE. The CDR3 loop is CASSYTGNSNQPQHF. CDR3 bases: TGTGCCAGCAGCTATACAGGGAATAGCAATCAGCCCCAGCATTTT.

This chain joins TRBV11-3 and TRBJ2-7; D not certain. V lost 1 base and J 3 bases, leaving 7 bases between the germline ends. The CDR3 is 13 amino acids. CDR1 SGHNT and CDR2 YENEEA come from the germline V gene. The CDR3 sequence: CASSLASNYEQYF. As DNA, the CDR3 is TGTGCCAGCAGCTTAGCGTCTAACTACGAGCAGTACTTC.

The V call is TRBV6-5, the J call TRBJ2-1, with unresolved D. This CDR3 contains 15 residues. V lost 5 bases and J 6 bases, leaving 17 bases between the germline ends. CDR1 MNHEY and CDR2 SVGAGI come from the germline V gene. The DNA for the CDR3 is TGTGCCAGCAGTCCCATCGAAGAGGCGACCAATGAGCAGTTCTTC. Protein product: CASSPIEEATNEQFF.

The CDR3 bases are TGTGCCAGCAGCCGCATCATCGACGAGCAGTACTTC. This translates into CASSRIIDEQYF. The J gene is TRBJ2-7, the V gene TRBV7-9, with D uncertain. Looked up from germline, CDR1 is SEHNR and CDR2 is FQNEAQ (reference sequence). Trimming removed 5 bases at V and 5 bases at J, with 10 bases between. The CDR3 is 12 amino acids.

V is TRBV11-1 and J is TRBJ2-1; 9 bases line up with TRBD2. The CDR3 consists of 15 residues. The J segment lost 3 bases and the V segment lost 5 bases, leaving 5 bases of the junction unmatched. Germline V gene sequence: CDR1 SGHAT, CDR2 FQDESV (reference sequence). The CDR3 region is CASSPSSGVYNEQFF. DNA for the CDR3: TGTGCCAGCAGCCCTTCTAGCGGGGTCTACAATGAGCAGTTCTTC.

This sequence joins TRBV9 and TRBJ2-1; D is possibly TRBD1 (6 bases). This CDR3 spans 16 amino acids. Germline values: CDR1 SGDLS, CDR2 YYNGEE. V lost 0 bases and J 3 bases, leaving 13 bases between the germline ends. The CDR3 loop reads CASSVAGVQVYNEQFF. The CDR3 bases are TGTGCCAGCAGCGTAGCAGGGGTCCAGGTCTACAATGAGCAGTTCTTC.

The genes are TRBV11-2 and TRBJ2-1; D might be TRBD2 (6 bases). From germline, CDR1 is SGHAT and CDR2 FQNNGV. This CDR3 comprises 15 residues. V gave up 5 bases and J gave up 3 bases, with 14 bases separating them. CDR3 sequence: CASSPTGTFYNEQFF. The CDR3 nucleotides are TGTGCCAGCAGCCCCACCGGGACTTTCTACAATGAGCAGTTCTTC.

This clone came up once. The gene calls are TRBV27 and TRBJ2-7; D gene unclear. The CDR3 is made up of 16 amino acids. Germline V lookup: CDR1 MNHEY, CDR2 SMNVEV (reference sequence). V was pared by 3 bases and J by 2 bases, with 17 bases between. The CDR3 sequence: CASSLIRGNYPYEQYF. The CDR3 DNA reads as TGTGCCAGCAGTTTGATCAGAGGTAACTACCCCTACGAGCAGTACTTC.

The J gene is TRBJ2-1, the V gene TRBV21-1. TRBV21-1 is marked as a pseudogene. The CDR3 is 15 amino acids. This CDR3 is CASSKGFRPYNEQFF. The DNA for the CDR3 is TGTGCCAGCAGCAAAGGATTTCGCCCCTACAATGAGCAGTTCTTC.

V usage is TRBV27 and J usage is TRBJ2-5; possibly TRBD2 for D (6 bases). Trimming removed 5 bases from V and 5 bases from J, with 15 bases in between. The CDR3 consists of 14 residues. Germline CDR1 MNHEY, CDR2 SMNVEV (reference sequence). In DNA, the CDR3 is TGTGCCAGCAGTCCGCGCGGGGTTCTGGAGACCCAGTACTTC. Its translation: CASSPRGVLETQYF.